This T cell receptor beta chain was identified in a study of shared clonotypes between healthy human individuals. The authors divided CD4+ cells into CD45RA+ naive and CD45RA-negative memory subsets. Deep-level settings were used for running the assay. Profiling relied on immunoSEQ multiplex PCR, and the TCRdb table lists in-frame clones only, not all of them. The sample has more than 2 million clones; roughly 94% are singletons. The CDR3 covers 15 residues. V lost 8 bases, J lost 5 bases, and 24 bases lay in between. The germline V gene has CDR1 GTSNPN and CDR2 SVGIG (reference sequence). About this clone: Its antigen is undetermined.

Findings and caveats of the study: Apart from blood, nothing was sampled; tissue repertoires likely differ. Generally, naive subsets (rather than memory subsets) showed larger estimated richness.

This clonotype was obtained from a man between 18 and 29 years old in good health. This rearrangement joins TRBV30 to TRBJ2-5; D may correspond to TRBD1 or TRBD2 (6 bases each). Sequencing used naive CD4+ T cells sorted from blood. Subset noted: CD45RA+ positively selected. As DNA, the CDR3 is TGTGCCAGAGATAACACCGGGGGCAGAGGGGAGACCCAGTACTTC. It codes for CARDNTGGRGETQYF.